This TCR beta chain stems from a study of cytomegalovirus exposure and HLA in healthy donors. Study context: Across some 400 genotyped donors, over 70% landed in the Caucasian-associated ancestry cluster.

With 60 Vbeta and 13 Jbeta primers, the PCR was carried out. Using immunoSEQ multiplex PCR, the repertoire was profiled, and TCRdb retains in-frame clones only, with some absent. Among roughly 130,000 clones listed, roughly 88% were seen once. This CDR3 is built from 16 residues. V gave up 0 bases and J gave up 4 bases, with 16 bases separating them. Looked up from germline, CDR1 is SGHDN and CDR2 is FVKESK. A note on this clone: Its target is not known.

Study-level findings and limits: The sole available immune exposure information was CMV serostatus.

The chain employs TRBV14 and TRBJ2-7, with D perhaps TRBD2 (5 bases). The receptor's source is a boy between 10 and 17 years old in good health and CMV-seronegative. What was sequenced was PBMCs. The CDR3: CASSQESASRGYEQYF. CDR3 bases: TGTGCCAGCAGCCAAGAGTCGGCTAGCAGAGGATACGAGCAGTACTTC.